This TCR beta chain comes out of a study of OX40 agonist ivuxolimab in advanced cancers. Study information: The study treated patients with ivuxolimab, an agonistic anti-OX40 (CD134) antibody. Subjects had a mean age of roughly 57 years, with a range of roughly 20 to 80; less than 90% were male. The study's findings and limits: In a subset of nonresponders, normalized T-cell clonal expansion was also low.

Baseline, cycle 4 day 1, and cycle 7 day 1 were the blood sampling points. Points on this clone: The antigen remains unidentified.

V was pared by 3 bases and J by 5 bases, with 4 bases of the junction left unmatched. The CDR3 length is 15 residues. CDR1 is WNHNN, CDR2 SYGVQD, per germline (reference sequence). The data were produced by immunoSEQ multiplex PCR, yet TCRdb's version contains in-frame clones alone and is incomplete. Of more than 50,000 clones in the sample, around 85% were seen once. The TCR sequence derives from an adult with an advanced solid tumor such as melanoma, head and neck, liver or kidney cancer. The rearrangement links TRBV10-1 to TRBJ2-1; TRBD2 agrees at 10 bases. This specimen was CD4+ or CD8+ T cells sorted from blood, taken in a trial of the OX40 agonist ivuxolimab. Here the CDR3 DNA reads TGCGCCAGCAGTGACGGGCTAGCGGGAGACAATGAGCAGTTCTTC. As protein: CASSDGLAGDNEQFF.